This TCR beta chain is from a study of cytotoxic CD8 clonotypes in ibrutinib-treated CLL. Profiled with immunoSEQ multiplex PCR; TCRdb holds only in-frame clones, not every one. The profile covers some 200,000 clones, with about three quarters appearing a single time and about 6.2% taken by the ten largest. In the case of this clone: The antigen remains unidentified.

This CDR3 contains 13 residues. Trimming cost V 5 bases and J 3 bases; bases outside gene matches: 3. In germline, CDR1 is SGHTA, CDR2 FQGNSA. Study observations and caveats: Sampling schedules were unmatched across sustained-remission and progressing patients. Circulating CD8+ T-cell counts were tracked by baseline clonality, which exceeded that of age-matched healthy donors.

This sample comprised PBMCs, obtained after 12 months of ibrutinib treatment. The clonotype comes from a human donor with chronic lymphocytic leukemia. The chain combines TRBV7-2 with TRBJ2-7, with 8 nucleotides matching TRBD1. CDR3 residues: CASSRTGNYEQYF. CDR3 sequence (DNA): TGTGCCAGCAGCCGGACAGGGAACTACGAGCAGTACTTC.